These T cell receptor beta chains were read from a single sample in a study of T cell responses to AZD1222 COVID-19 vaccine. Clones were sequenced by immunoSEQ multiplex PCR, and TCRdb holds only the in-frame ones, with some missing. This table holds under 130,000 clones, about 91% found once. This specimen was peripheral blood, taken 28 days after the second AZD1222 dose. The source is an adult who received the AZD1222 COVID-19 vaccine. The CDR3 runs from the conserved cysteine through the conserved F or W. Fields, in order: D gene, J gene, clone size, V gene, CDR3 DNA, CDR3 protein. A D gene is named only where the DNA matches it firmly. Not every row has a clone size; where given, it reads once, few, many or a size class.

D: NA
J: TRBJ2-3
size: once
V: TRBV19
DNA: TGTGCCAGTAGTAGTTCAGGGGCTGCAGATACGCAGTATTTT
CDR3: CASSSSGAADTQYF

D: NA
J: TRBJ1-2
size: few
V: TRBV2
DNA: TGTGCCAGCAGTGAAGCAGAGGGTAGCGGCTACACCTTC
CDR3: CASSEAEGSGYTF

D: NA
J: TRBJ2-7
size: NA
V: TRBV30
DNA: TGTGCCTGGAGCAGGGGTCTTGGTTACGAGCAGTACTTC
CDR3: CAWSRGLGYEQYF

D: NA
J: TRBJ2-7
size: NA
V: TRBV19
DNA: TGTGCCAGTAGGAGGGACGGAAGCTCCTACGAGCAGTACTTC
CDR3: CASRRDGSSYEQYF

D: NA
J: TRBJ1-1
size: once
V: TRBV18
DNA: TGTGCCAGCTCACCACCGGCGGGCACTGAAGCTTTCTTT
CDR3: CASSPPAGTEAFF

D: TRBD1
J: TRBJ1-2
size: NA
V: TRBV3-1/TRBV3-2
DNA: TGTGCCAGCAGCCAGGCCACAGGGGTCTATGGCTACACCTTC
CDR3: CASSQATGVYGYTF

D: TRBD1
J: TRBJ1-6
size: NA
V: TRBV10-3
DNA: TGTGCCATCAGTGAAGCGGGACAGGCTAATTCACCCCTCCACTTT
CDR3: CAISEAGQANSPLHF

D: NA
J: TRBJ2-5
size: NA
V: TRBV7-9
DNA: TGTGCCAGCAGCCCTCTCATGGGGGCCACGTGGCAAGAGACCCAGTACTTC
CDR3: CASSPLMGATWQETQYF

D: TRBD1
J: TRBJ1-1
size: NA
V: TRBV28
DNA: TGTGCCAGCAGTTCTCCCGGGACAGGGAAGTTCAGTGAAGCTTTCTTT
CDR3: CASSSPGTGKFSEAFF

D: TRBD1
J: TRBJ2-4
size: once
V: TRBV28
DNA: TGTGCCAGCACTAGTCCGGGACAGGGGACAAACATTCAGTACTTC
CDR3: CASTSPGQGTNIQYF

D: NA
J: TRBJ2-1
size: NA
V: TRBV11-3
DNA: TGTGCCAGCAGCAAGGGCCGGGACTTCGTGAATGAGCAGTTCTTC
CDR3: CASSKGRDFVNEQFF

D: NA
J: TRBJ2-6
size: NA
V: TRBV7-3
DNA: TGTGCCAGCAGCCCCCACAGGGACTTCCTTAGCTCTGGGGCCAACGTCCTGACTTTC
CDR3: CASSPHRDFLSSGANVLTF

D: NA
J: TRBJ2-4
size: NA
V: TRBV10-3
DNA: TGTGCCATCAGTGACAGGGACGGAAACATTCAGTACTTC
CDR3: CAISDRDGNIQYF

D: TRBD1
J: TRBJ2-3
size: NA
V: TRBV7-8
DNA: TGTGCCAGCAGCTCCCGACAGGGTTTAACAGATACGCAGTATTTT
CDR3: CASSSRQGLTDTQYF

D: TRBD2
J: TRBJ2-1
size: NA
V: TRBV29-1
DNA: TGCAGCGTTGATAGCGGGGATGAGCAGTTCTTC
CDR3: CSVDSGDEQFF

D: NA
J: TRBJ1-2
size: once
V: TRBV9
DNA: TGTGCCAGCAGTTCAGGGAACTCTAACTATGGCTACACCTTC
CDR3: CASSSGNSNYGYTF

D: NA
J: TRBJ2-1
size: NA
V: TRBV27
DNA: TGTGCCAGCAGTCCAAAAGTCGGCCTCGGCGGACGAAATGAGCAGTTCTTC
CDR3: CASSPKVGLGGRNEQFF

D: NA
J: TRBJ1-5
size: NA
V: TRBV30
DNA: TGTGCCTGGAACCAGGTTTATAGCAATCAGCCCCAGCATTTT
CDR3: CAWNQVYSNQPQHF

D: NA
J: TRBJ2-4
size: NA
V: TRBV6-1
DNA: TGTGCCAGCAGTGAAGCACGAGGGAACATTAGGAACATTCAGTACTTC
CDR3: CASSEARGNIRNIQYF

D: TRBD2
J: TRBJ2-7
size: NA
V: TRBV7-2
DNA: TGTGCCAGCAGCCTTAGCGGGACCGCTCGTGGCGAGCAGTACTTC
CDR3: CASSLSGTARGEQYF

D: NA
J: TRBJ2-3
size: few
V: TRBV7-9
DNA: TGTGCCAGCAGCTCCCGAGGACGCACAGATACGCAGTATTTT
CDR3: CASSSRGRTDTQYF

D: TRBD1
J: TRBJ1-2
size: NA
V: TRBV27
DNA: TGTGCCAGCAGTTCCCCGGGACAGGGGTTTGGCTACACCTTC
CDR3: CASSSPGQGFGYTF

D: TRBD1
J: TRBJ1-4
size: once
V: TRBV2
DNA: TGTGCCAGCAGTCCCGGGACAGGAGACGAAAAACTGTTTTTT
CDR3: CASSPGTGDEKLFF

D: TRBD1
J: TRBJ2-2
size: NA
V: TRBV11-3
DNA: TGTGCCAGCAGCCGGGGACAGGGGTGGAACACCGGGGAGCTGTTTTTT
CDR3: CASSRGQGWNTGELFF

D: NA
J: TRBJ2-6
size: NA
V: TRBV27
DNA: TGTGCCAGCAGTTTAAAAGGGTCTGGGGCCAACGTCCTGACTTTC
CDR3: CASSLKGSGANVLTF

D: NA
J: TRBJ1-5
size: NA
V: TRBV6-6
DNA: TGTGCCAGCAGTTATGCCAGGGACAATCAGCCCCAGCATTTT
CDR3: CASSYARDNQPQHF

D: NA
J: TRBJ1-2
size: NA
V: TRBV12-3/TRBV12-4
DNA: TGTGCCAGCAGTTTAGGGGGTGACTATCGCTACACCTTC
CDR3: CASSLGGDYRYTF

D: NA
J: TRBJ2-1
size: NA
V: TRBV18
DNA: TGTGCCAGCTCACCCCCAGGGGTCACCTACAATGAGCAGTTCTTC
CDR3: CASSPPGVTYNEQFF

D: NA
J: TRBJ2-7
size: NA
V: TRBV30
DNA: TGTGCCTGGAAGGGACTTAACTACGAGCAGTACTTC
CDR3: CAWKGLNYEQYF

D: TRBD1
J: TRBJ1-1
size: NA
V: TRBV7-9
DNA: TGTGCCAGCATCCCGGGACAGGGGGAGAACACTGAAGCTTTCTTT
CDR3: CASIPGQGENTEAFF

D: NA
J: TRBJ1-4
size: NA
V: TRBV19
DNA: TGTGCCAGTACCAACCCTCCCACTAATGAAAAACTGTTTTTT
CDR3: CASTNPPTNEKLFF

D: TRBD2
J: TRBJ2-7
size: once
V: TRBV6-2/TRBV6-3
DNA: TGTGCCAGCAGTTACTCTAGCGGGAACAACTACGAGCAGTACTTC
CDR3: CASSYSSGNNYEQYF

D: NA
J: TRBJ2-1
size: NA
V: TRBV18
DNA: TGTGCCAGCTCACCACCGATCCAGGGGCAGTTCTTC
CDR3: CASSPPIQGQFF

D: NA
J: TRBJ1-4
size: NA
V: TRBV18
DNA: TGTGCCAGCTCATCTGGGCAAAGAGAAAAACTGTTTTTT
CDR3: CASSSGQREKLFF

D: TRBD1
J: TRBJ2-1
size: NA
V: TRBV12-3/TRBV12-4
DNA: TGTGCCAGCAGTAAGGGACAGGGTAATGAGCAGTTCTTC
CDR3: CASSKGQGNEQFF

D: TRBD2
J: TRBJ2-7
size: NA
V: TRBV19
DNA: TGTGCCAGTAGCGCCGGGACTAGTATCGTTTACGAGCAGTACTTC
CDR3: CASSAGTSIVYEQYF

D: NA
J: TRBJ1-1
size: NA
V: TRBV23-1
DNA: TGCGCCAGCAGTCGTAACACTGAAGCTTTCTTT
CDR3: CASSRNTEAFF

D: TRBD1
J: TRBJ2-7
size: NA
V: TRBV18
DNA: TGTGCCAGCTCACCCTACAGGGGCTACGAGCAGTACTTC
CDR3: CASSPYRGYEQYF

D: NA
J: TRBJ2-1
size: NA
V: TRBV13
DNA: TGTGCCAGCAGCTTAGTAGTAGAGGGGAATGAGCAGTTCTTC
CDR3: CASSLVVEGNEQFF

D: NA
J: TRBJ2-7
size: NA
V: TRBV6-5
DNA: TGTGCCAGCCGGGGGATGGGCAGGGGCGACTACGAGCAGTACTTC
CDR3: CASRGMGRGDYEQYF

D: TRBD2
J: TRBJ2-1
size: NA
V: TRBV5-1
DNA: TGCGCCAGCAGCTTGGTGCTAGCGGGAGACAATGAGCAGTTCTTC
CDR3: CASSLVLAGDNEQFF

D: TRBD2
J: TRBJ2-1
size: NA
V: TRBV18
DNA: TGTGCCAGCTCACCACGAACTAGCGGGAGTTACAATGAGCAGTTCTTC
CDR3: CASSPRTSGSYNEQFF

D: NA
J: TRBJ2-7
size: NA
V: TRBV27
DNA: TGTGCCAGCAGTATCTCGACGGGTTCCTACGAGCAGTACTTC
CDR3: CASSISTGSYEQYF

D: NA
J: TRBJ1-1
size: NA
V: TRBV19
DNA: TGTGCCAGTAGCCCCGGGCGGGGGGGCACTGAAGCTTTCTTT
CDR3: CASSPGRGGTEAFF

D: TRBD1
J: TRBJ2-3
size: NA
V: TRBV4-3
DNA: TGCGCCAGCAGCCAAGGGGGGACAGGCACTAGCACAGATACGCAGTATTTT
CDR3: CASSQGGTGTSTDTQYF

D: NA
J: TRBJ2-7
size: NA
V: TRBV9
DNA: TGTGCCAGCAGCGTAGGATCCGGCTGGCGGGACTACGAGCAGTACTTC
CDR3: CASSVGSGWRDYEQYF

D: NA
J: TRBJ1-4
size: NA
V: TRBV5-1
DNA: TGCGCCAGCAGTTCAACCGGGCTGATAACTAATGAAAAACTGTTTTTT
CDR3: CASSSTGLITNEKLFF

D: NA
J: TRBJ1-4
size: NA
V: TRBV27
DNA: TGTGCCAGCAGTCAAGAGGGCATTGAAAAACTGTTTTTT
CDR3: CASSQEGIEKLFF

D: NA
J: TRBJ2-7
size: NA
V: TRBV5-1
DNA: TGCGCCAGCAGCTTGGACGGCCGTCGCTCCTACGAGCAGTACTTC
CDR3: CASSLDGRRSYEQYF

D: NA
J: TRBJ1-2
size: NA
V: TRBV28
DNA: TGTGCCAGCAGTTCTGCTGTGTGGGCGGTTGACTATGGCTACACCTTC
CDR3: CASSSAVWAVDYGYTF